This T cell receptor beta chain was retrieved from a study of blood T cell repertoires in COVID-19 (dated by TCRdb to the early 2020s). Regarding the research as a whole: Collaborator samples came from the United States, Italy and Spain and covered acute and convalescent phases of COVID-19. The prospective study material was composed of cDNA or gDNA derived from T cells, B-cell-depleted T cells, or PBMCs. Subjects who had been exposed to COVID-19, were actively infected with it, or had recovered from it provided the deeply sampled blood TCRbeta repertoires that made up the dataset. A freely available public database, intended as a resource for researchers studying the immune response to SARS-CoV-2, is where the repertoires were released. The samples were drawn from two sources: the first 160 participants of the ongoing ImmuneRACE study, and some 1,300 subjects contributed by 6 global collaborators. A de-identified subject ID, COVID-19 status, age in years and sex were almost always included in the sample metadata. Where HLA class I and class II types were available, the types were taken from metadata supplied by the sample provider, not from assay-based typing.

The study at large found these results: Clinical and demographic metadata were provided uncurated, with the amount varying by source and participant.

The CDR3 contains 14 residues, cysteine and phenylalanine counted. Solely the CDR3 DNA is kept, with 42 bases framed from the first base. V and J are truncated by 8 bases and 8 bases respectively, leaving an intervening sequence of 21 bases. CDR1 WSHSY and CDR2 SAAADI are derived from the germline V gene. The collaborating institutions used their own protocols to collect whole blood in K2EDTA tubes. For TCRbeta analysis, collaborator samples were shipped as frozen whole blood, as isolated PBMCs, or as DNA extracted from either sample type. Note on this clone: The antigen this receptor binds is unknown. Base qualities are not provided; no much larger clone lies one nucleotide away.

The immunoSEQ Assay, a bias-controlled multiplex PCR, was used to amplify TCRbeta CDR3 regions from genomic DNA. In the original analysis: Within the assay, amplification of reference gene primers was used to estimate how many nucleated cells each sample contained. To quantify the absolute abundance of each unique TCRbeta CDR3 rearrangement, sequence reads were collapsed and filtered. Productive Simpson clonality was computed per sample as the square root of Simpson's diversity index over productive rearrangements. The clones in this table, taken by TCRdb from immuneACCESS, are in-frame only. Not every clone is retained; where verified, under half of the shortfall comes from an unresolved V gene, and the cause of the rest is unknown. The V and J calls and clone size are taken from that table; D and trimming were inferred from the DNA. This sample gives about 130,000 clones in total; 84% of them show up just once. In total, the top ten clones hold about 13% of the sample.

The sequenced sample consisted of peripheral blood. The sequence was obtained from a human donor in a cohort sampled during active COVID-19. The rearranged chain carries TRBV10-2 and TRBJ1-2; TRBD1 is possibly the D segment (6 matching bases). The CDR3 protein is CASGYYRDTGGYTF. The nucleotide sequence reads TGCGCCAGCGGGTACTACAGGGATACGGGAGGCTACACCTTC.